This TCR beta chain was sequenced for a study of HIV-infected children after antiretroviral therapy interruption. About the study: In continuous treatment, analyzed samples were from weeks 0, 48 and 150.

In its sample, this clonotype was seen a few times. The V gene's germline CDR1 is DFQATT and CDR2 SNEGSKA (reference sequence). The CDR3 loop spans 19 amino acids. The V gene lost 3 bases and the J gene lost 2 bases, with 26 bases spanning the gap. The treatment was: PENTA 11 planned treatment interruption arm or continuous ART arm. Cryopreserved PBMC samples required at least 5 million viable cells. RNA-based 3' RACE libraries used unique molecular identifiers. TCRdb fed the 3' RACE reads into MiXCR, producing one record per CDR3 protein. The repertoire has about 14,000 distinct CDR3 sequences, about 3.6% of them found once; the top ten carry less than 40%.

The source is a pool of human donors with HIV. The chain joins TRBV20-1 to TRBJ2-1; D is possibly TRBD2 (6 bases). Sequencing used CD45RO+ CD8+ T cells from PBMCs, pooled from several time points, obtained from a donor given antiretroviral therapy, either interrupted or continuous. The sample's subset: memory CD8+ CD45RO+ CD45RA- T cells. The CDR3 here is CSARTRDFPEMEPYNEQFF. CDR3 DNA sequence: TGCAGTGCTAGGACCCGGGACTTCCCCGAGATGGAGCCCTACAATGAGCAGTTCTTC.